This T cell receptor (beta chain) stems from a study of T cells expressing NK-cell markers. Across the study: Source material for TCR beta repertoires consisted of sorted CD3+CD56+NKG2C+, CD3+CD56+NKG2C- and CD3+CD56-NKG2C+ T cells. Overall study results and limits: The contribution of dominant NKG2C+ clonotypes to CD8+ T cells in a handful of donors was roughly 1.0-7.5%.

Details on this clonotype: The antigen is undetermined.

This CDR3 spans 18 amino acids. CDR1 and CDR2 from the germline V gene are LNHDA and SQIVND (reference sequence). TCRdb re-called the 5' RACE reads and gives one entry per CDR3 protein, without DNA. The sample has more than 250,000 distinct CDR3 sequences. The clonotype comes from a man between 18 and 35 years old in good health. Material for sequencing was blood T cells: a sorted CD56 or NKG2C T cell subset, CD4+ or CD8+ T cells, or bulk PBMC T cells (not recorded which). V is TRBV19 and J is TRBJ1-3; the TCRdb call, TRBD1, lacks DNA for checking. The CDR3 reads CASSSPGQLFFSGNTIYF.